Each of the 27 T cell receptor beta chains below was sequenced from the same sample in a study of blood T cells in healthy people across ages. A second PCR of about 6 to 12 cycles used a sample-barcoded 5' primer and a J-beta primer mix. One entry per CDR3 protein results from TCRdb running MiXCR on the 5' RACE reads. The table has roughly 800,000 distinct CDR3 sequences, around 34% seen once. Sequenced sample: blood. These TCRs come from a man aged 18 to 35 in good health.

The V and J genes are TRBV2 and TRBJ2-7; TRBD2 aligns across 7 bases. The better agreement between TRBJ2-5 and the DNA end casts doubt on the J call. Germline CDR1 reads SNHLY; CDR2 reads FYNNEI. The CDR3 loop spans 13 amino acids. DNA for the CDR3: TGTGCCAGCAGTATCCTCGGGGGGGAGACCCAGTACTTC. Protein product: CASSILGGETQYF.

The chain links TRBV14 to TRBJ2-5; D may be TRBD1 or TRBD2 (6 bases each). V was cut by 0 bases and J by 1 base, with 15 bases left in between. This CDR3 is built from 17 residues. Germline V gene data show CDR1 as SGHDN and CDR2 as FVKESK. CDR3 amino acids: CASSQEDPGAFQETQYF. In nucleotides, the CDR3 is TGTGCCAGCAGCCAAGAAGATCCGGGGGCCTTCCAAGAGACCCAGTACTTC.

The gene calls are TRBV12-5 and TRBJ2-1; TRBD1 aligns across 7 bases. The CDR3 has 15 amino acids. V dropped 4 bases and J dropped 0; count of bases not matched to a gene: 3. CDR1 LGHNT and CDR2 FRNRAP come from the germline V gene. The CDR3 is CASGSGQFSYNEQFF. The CDR3 DNA sequence: TGTGCTAGTGGTTCGGGACAGTTCTCCTACAATGAGCAGTTCTTC.

The chain uses TRBV4-2 and TRBJ1-1; D unclear. Germline V CDR1 and CDR2: LGHNA, YNFKEQ. The CDR3 covers 15 residues. The V gene lost 1 base and the J gene lost 0 bases, with 9 bases spanning the gap. This CDR3 is CASSQGRVMNTEAFF. The CDR3 coding sequence is TGTGCCAGCAGCCAAGGTAGGGTTATGAACACTGAAGCTTTCTTT.

The sample holds many counts of this clonotype. The rearrangement joins TRBV5-1 to TRBJ1-1; D is possibly TRBD1 (6 bases). The length of the CDR3 is 15 residues. Trimming removed 3 bases at V and 8 bases at J, with 20 bases between. Germline values: CDR1 SGHRS, CDR2 YFSETQ. CDR3 protein: CASSSRPGTMWEAFF. The CDR3 nucleotides are TGCGCCAGCAGCTCACGACCCGGGACAATGTGGGAAGCTTTCTTT.

This clonotype has a count of ten or more. The V and J genes are TRBV9 and TRBJ2-3; maybe TRBD1 (5 bases). CDR1 SGDLS and CDR2 YYNGEE come from the germline V gene. This CDR3 spans 15 amino acids. The V end lost 4 bases, the J end lost 3 bases, and 15 bases lay between the germline ends. The CDR3 DNA reads TGTGCCAGCAGCCCCAGCGCAGGGTGGACAGATACGCAGTATTTT. It is translated as CASSPSAGWTDTQYF.

The genes are TRBV10-3 and TRBJ1-5; perhaps TRBD1 as D (6 bases). This CDR3 is 17 amino acids long. CDR1 and CDR2 (germline): ENHRY, SYGVKD. The V end was cut by 4 bases, the J end by 1 base, with 17 bases between. CDR3 loop: CAISGDTGRRSNQPQHF. CDR3 sequence (DNA): TGTGCCATCAGTGGGGACACAGGGCGAAGGAGCAATCAGCCCCAGCATTTT.

Worth noting for this clonotype: One junction end does not reproduce the germline sequence, and a read error may be involved. The genes are TRBV27 and TRBJ1-3, with D hard to call. From germline, CDR1 is MNHEY and CDR2 SMNVEV (reference sequence). CDR3 length: 11 residues. The CDR3, as DNA: TGTGCCAGCATTTTAGGAAACACCATATATTTT. Protein sequence: CASILGNTIYF.

This CDR3 reads CSATSGGGSSYNEQFF. The DNA of the CDR3 is TGCAGTGCGACTAGCGGGGGGGGAAGCTCCTACAATGAGCAGTTCTTC. The chain is built from TRBV20-1 and TRBJ2-1, with 14 bases that match TRBD2. The V gene end was trimmed by 6 bases and the J gene end by 0 bases; junction bases not matched to a gene: 4. Germline CDR1 is DFQATT and CDR2 is SNEGSKA (reference sequence). The CDR3 is made up of 16 amino acids.

This clonotype was seen a few times. This chain joins TRBV5-1 and TRBJ2-1; TRBD2 aligns across 8 bases. Germline CDR1 SGHRS, CDR2 YFSETQ. CDR3 size: 15 residues. V lost 4 bases to trimming and J lost 5 bases; unmatched junction nucleotides: 8. CDR3 loop: CASSPYSGGDNEQFF. The CDR3 DNA is TGCGCCAGCAGCCCCTACAGCGGGGGTGACAATGAGCAGTTCTTC. Complete variable domain (other parts from reference TRBV5-1 and TRBJ2-1): KAGVTQTPRYLIKTRGQQVTLSCSPISGHRSVSWYQQTPGQGLQFLFEYFSETQRNKGNFPGRFSGRQFSNSRSEMNVSTLELGDSALYLCASSPYSGGDNEQFFGPGTRLTVL.

The genes are TRBV7-2 and TRBJ2-7; D perhaps matches TRBD1 (5 bases). Looked up from germline, CDR1 is SGHTA and CDR2 is FQGNSA. This CDR3 has 16 amino acids. Trimming stripped 1 base from V and 3 bases from J, with 16 bases between. DNA for the CDR3: TGTGCCAGCAGCTTAGTTAAGAAAGGGGTCCTCTACGAGCAGTACTTC. Translation: CASSLVKKGVLYEQYF.

This clonotype showed up many times. The rearrangement uses TRBV20-1 and TRBJ2-1; 8 nucleotides agree with TRBD1. Germline CDR1 DFQATT, CDR2 SNEGSKA (reference sequence). V dropped 0 bases and J dropped 2; count of bases not matched to a gene: 3. CDR3 length: 15 residues. CDR3 region: CSARDPTGAYNEQFF. CDR3 in DNA: TGCAGTGCTAGAGACCCGACAGGGGCCTACAATGAGCAGTTCTTC.

The CDR3 sequence: CASSGGGGSSGANVLTF. In nucleotides, the CDR3 is TGTGCCAGCAGTGGTGGAGGGGGAAGCTCTGGGGCCAACGTCCTGACTTTC. This chain joins TRBV12-3 or TRBV12-4 and TRBJ2-6, with D tentatively TRBD1 or TRBD2 (6 bases each). V was clipped by 5 bases and J by 0 bases, with 14 bases between them. This CDR3 is 17 amino acids long.

The rearrangement joins TRBV12-3 or TRBV12-4 to TRBJ1-2; a possible D gene is TRBD1 (5 bases). This CDR3 contains 15 residues. V was trimmed by 0 bases and J by 6 bases, leaving 14 bases between them. This CDR3 is CASSLATIRGHGYTF. Here the CDR3 DNA reads TGTGCCAGCAGTTTAGCGACGATTCGGGGCCATGGCTACACCTTC.

V gene TRBV27 combines with J gene TRBJ2-1, with D perhaps TRBD1 (5 bases). Trimming removed 7 bases at V and 6 bases at J, with 13 bases between. This CDR3 is built from 13 residues. Germline V lookup: CDR1 MNHEY, CDR2 SMNVEV (reference sequence). The CDR3 region is CASIFQGGNEQFF. The DNA of the CDR3 is TGTGCCAGCATTTTTCAGGGTGGCAATGAGCAGTTCTTC.

This chain uses TRBV20-1 with TRBJ1-1; D gene ambiguous. V gave up 3 bases and J gave up 2 bases, with 7 bases separating them. Germline CDR1 DFQATT, CDR2 SNEGSKA (reference sequence). The CDR3 spans 12 residues. In nucleotides, the CDR3 is TGCAGTGCTAGCGACGTCAACACTGAAGCTTTCTTT. It encodes CSASDVNTEAFF.

The chain links TRBV7-2 to TRBJ2-1; possibly TRBD1 for D (6 bases). The germline CDR1 and CDR2 sequences are SGHTA and FQGNSA. The length of the CDR3 is 14 residues. Trimming shortened V by 8 bases and J by 6 bases, and 17 bases separated the two germline ends. The CDR3 DNA follows: TGTGCCAGCGCCCCCGGCAGGGGCTTCAATGAGCAGTTCTTC. Its translation: CASAPGRGFNEQFF.

The J gene is TRBJ2-3, the V gene TRBV9; TRBD1 matches at 12 bases. Germline values: CDR1 SGDLS, CDR2 YYNGEE. Trimming cost V 3 bases and J 7 bases; bases outside gene matches: 6. The CDR3 covers 15 residues. CDR3 nucleotide sequence: TGTGCCAGCAGCGAGGGGACAGGGGGCGAATATACGCAGTATTTT. It translates to CASSEGTGGEYTQYF.

J is TRBJ2-3 and V is TRBV29-1; D not resolved. Germline assignment: CDR1 SQVTM and CDR2 ANQGSEA. The CDR3 totals 12 residues. V gave up 8 bases and J gave up 4 bases, with 13 bases separating them. CDR3 loop: CSSYPVADTQYF. CDR3 bases: TGCAGCTCATATCCAGTCGCAGATACGCAGTATTTT.

The genes are TRBV7-2 and TRBJ1-1, with no clear D. Germline assignment: CDR1 SGHTA and CDR2 FQGNSA. The CDR3 is made up of 14 amino acids. The V end was cut by 6 bases, the J end by 4 bases, with 15 bases between. CDR3 coding DNA: TGTGCCAGCAGTCCTAGCACAGCTATCACTGAAGCTTTCTTT. Translation gives CASSPSTAITEAFF.

The chain recombines TRBV5-1 with TRBJ2-3; the D call may be TRBD1 or TRBD2 (5 bases each). V shed 0 bases and J shed 3 bases, with 11 bases lying between them. Looked up from germline, CDR1 is SGHRS and CDR2 is YFSETQ. There are 15 residues in the CDR3. CDR3 DNA: TGCGCCAGCAGCTTGGTGTGGGACGGAACAGATACGCAGTATTTT. As protein: CASSLVWDGTDTQYF.

CDR3 amino acids: CASTFGPAGGHDTQYF. CDR3 sequence (DNA): TGTGCCAGCACCTTCGGTCCAGCGGGGGGCCACGATACGCAGTATTTT. The J gene is TRBJ2-3, the V gene TRBV6-2 or TRBV6-3; 9 bases align to TRBD2. The CDR3 is made up of 16 amino acids. Germline assignment: CDR1 MNHEY and CDR2 SVGEGT. V shed 7 bases, J shed 6 bases, and the junction held 14 bases outside the gene matches.

This clonotype was seen repeatedly, ten times or more. V usage is TRBV27 and J usage is TRBJ2-3; D gene uncertain. V gave up 4 bases and J gave up 2 bases, with 10 bases separating them. Germline V CDR1 and CDR2: MNHEY, SMNVEV (reference sequence). This CDR3 region has 14 residues. The CDR3 loop reads CASSSAPFTDTQYF. CDR3 nucleotides: TGTGCCAGCAGTTCCGCCCCATTCACAGATACGCAGTATTTT.

The sample holds many counts of this clonotype. The V call is TRBV5-6, the J call TRBJ1-2; weak D call: TRBD1 (5 bases). The germline CDR1 and CDR2 sequences are SGHDT and YYEEEE. V lost 4 bases to trimming and J lost 2 bases, with 9 bases between them. The CDR3 runs 13 residues. CDR3 protein: CASSVAGNYGYTF. CDR3 nucleotides: TGTGCCAGCAGCGTGGCAGGGAACTATGGCTACACCTTC.

The table lists this clonotype with a few counts. This sequence joins TRBV20-1 and TRBJ2-7, with 7 bases lining up with TRBD1. V shed 3 bases and J 5 bases; nucleotides not matched to a gene: 10. The CDR3 spans 14 residues. Germline V CDR1 and CDR2: DFQATT, SNEGSKA (reference sequence). CDR3 DNA: TGCAGTGCTAGCGGGCGACAGGGAGTCCACGAGCAGTACTTC. Translated, it gives CSASGRQGVHEQYF.

The rearrangement joins TRBV27 to TRBJ2-1; D is ambiguous. Germline CDR1 and CDR2: MNHEY and SMNVEV (reference sequence). The CDR3 spans 14 residues. The V end was cut by 2 bases, the J end by 5 bases, with 10 bases between. Here the CDR3 reads CASSLPMSNNEQFF. Here the CDR3 DNA reads TGTGCCAGCAGTTTACCCATGAGTAACAATGAGCAGTTCTTC.

The V gene is TRBV12-3 or TRBV12-4, the J gene TRBJ2-3; TRBD2 agrees at 12 bases. The junction had 3 bases not matched to a gene; V was cut back by 2 bases and J by 0 bases. The CDR3 has 17 amino acids. The CDR3 loop reads CASSLWTSGVSTDTQYF. In nucleotides, the CDR3 is TGTGCCAGCAGTTTATGGACTAGCGGGGTCAGCACAGATACGCAGTATTTT.